This T cell receptor (beta chain) was sequenced during a study of blood T cell repertoires in COVID-19. Study as a whole: COVID-19 samples, acute and convalescent, were from the United States, Italy and Spain. Sources were T cells, B-cell-depleted T cells, or PBMCs; the material itself was cDNA or gDNA.

Patients at the Seattle site were enrolled during active infection and followed longitudinally. Per the study methods: Reference gene primer amplification gave estimated nucleated cell counts. The assay was immunoSEQ multiplex PCR, and TCRdb's table has in-frame clones only and misses some. That table furnishes V, J and clone size, whereas the DNA furnished D and trimming. The top ten hold less than 15% of the sample, which has 250,000 to 300,000 clones, 86% seen once. Looked up from germline, CDR1 is SGHDT and CDR2 is YYEEEE. V trimming: 4 bases; J trimming: 4 bases; junction bases outside the gene matches: 5. This CDR3 has 14 residues.

The V gene is TRBV5-6, the J gene TRBJ1-3; 7 nucleotides line up with TRBD1. The clonotype originates from a woman in her sixties or seventies with COVID-19, enrolled during active disease. The sequencing input was peripheral blood. The CDR3, as DNA: TGTGCCAGCAGCCAATCGGGACAGGGAAACACCATATATTTT. This encodes CASSQSGQGNTIYF. The full variable domain, with the rest looked up from reference TRBV5-6 and TRBJ1-3, is DAGVTQSPTHLIKTRGQQVTLRCSPKSGHDTVSWYQQALGQGPQFIFQYYEEEERQRGNFPDRFSGHQFPNYSSELNVNALLLGDSALYLCASSQSGQGNTIYFGEGSWLTVV.